These 17 T cell receptor beta chains originate from one sample sequenced in a study of T cells in Graves' hyperthyroidism and ophthalmopathy (dated by TCRdb to between 2018 and 2020). The library came from multiplex PCR. Sequencing instrument: Illumina HiSeq 2000. The TCR beta CDR3 regions were amplified from the RNA transcripts. The TCR CDR3 was subjected to a first round of RT-PCR using the HTBI primer set and the Qiagen OneStep RT-PCR kit. TCRdb ran its own pipeline on the public reads, namely fastp trimming at Q25 and MiXCR clone calling, and kept in-frame beta chains. Duplicate CDR3 protein sequences are folded into a single record with the most common DNA and genes. This sample gives roughly 700,000 distinct CDR3 sequences in total; 30% to 40% of them show up just once. The ten largest account for around 32% of the sample. Material: blood. These receptors originate from a woman between 35 and 50 years old with Graves' hyperthyroidism.

This sequence joins TRBV4-3 and TRBJ2-7; the match to TRBD1 covers 12 bases. Trimming cost V 3 bases and J 1 base; bases outside gene matches: 1. Germline V gives CDR1 LGHNA, CDR2 YSLEER. This CDR3 region has 15 residues. The CDR3 nucleotides are TGCGCCAGCAGCCAGGGACAGGGGGCGTCCTACGAGCAGTACTTC. Translating gives CASSQGQGASYEQYF.

V is TRBV20-1 and J is TRBJ2-5, with TRBD1 as a possible D gene (6 bases). This CDR3 is 14 amino acids long. Trimming removed 7 bases from V and 1 base from J, with 16 bases in between. Germline CDR1 and CDR2: DFQATT and SNEGSKA (reference sequence). The CDR3 is CSEPQGAVQETQYF. The CDR3 coding sequence is TGCAGTGAACCACAGGGAGCCGTCCAAGAGACCCAGTACTTC.

The sample holds a few counts of this clonotype. This rearrangement joins TRBV6-6 to TRBJ2-5; 7 bases fit TRBD1. The CDR3 covers 14 residues. In germline, CDR1 is MNHNY, CDR2 SVGAGI (reference sequence). Trimming cost V 6 bases and J 2 bases; bases outside gene matches: 6. The CDR3 loop is CASSVRDSQETQYF. The CDR3 region has the DNA TGTGCCAGCAGCGTAAGGGACAGTCAAGAGACCCAGTACTTC.

There are many counts of this clonotype. The V gene is TRBV19, the J gene TRBJ2-7; no reliable D call. Between the trimmed V and J ends, which lost 6 bases and 0 bases, there was a span of 6 bases. CDR3 length: 12 residues. The germline CDR1 and CDR2 sequences are LNHDA and SQIVND (reference sequence). The CDR3 region is CASRAASYEQYF. CDR3 nucleotide sequence: TGTGCCAGTAGGGCGGCCTCCTACGAGCAGTACTTC. The full variable domain, with the rest looked up from reference TRBV19 and TRBJ2-7, is DGGITQSPKYLFRKEGQNVTLSCEQNLNHDAMYWYRQDPGQGLRLIYYSQIVNDFQKGDIAEGYSVSREKKESFPLTVTSAQKNPTAFYLCASRAASYEQYFGPGTRLTVT.

A few counts support this clonotype. The V and J genes are TRBV24-1 and TRBJ1-1; 7 nucleotides match TRBD1. The germline CDR1 and CDR2 sequences are KGHDR and SFDVKD. J lost 5 bases, V lost 8 bases, and 7 bases had no gene match. The CDR3 runs 13 residues. The CDR3 loop is CATKEGADTEAFF. The CDR3 nucleotides read TGTGCCACCAAAGAGGGGGCAGATACTGAAGCTTTCTTT.

The J gene is TRBJ1-4, the V gene TRBV7-9; D is unresolved. V was cut by 5 bases and J by 4 bases, with 11 bases left in between. The germline V gene encodes CDR1 SEHNR and CDR2 FQNEAQ (reference sequence). This CDR3 has 14 amino acids. The CDR3 region has the DNA TGTGCCAGCAGCGTCGCACTAGATAATGAAAAACTGTTTTTT. This codes for CASSVALDNEKLFF. Full variable domain (outside the CDR3, taken from reference TRBV7-9 and TRBJ1-4): DTGVSQNPRHKITKRGQNVTFRCDPISEHNRLYWYRQTLGQGPEFLTYFQNEAQLEKSRLLSDRFSAERPKGSFSTLEIQRTEQGDSAMYLCASSVALDNEKLFFGSGTQLSVL.

A few counts support this clonotype. The chain joins TRBV7-2 to TRBJ2-2; possible D gene TRBD2, 5 bases. V was cut by 8 bases and J by 4 bases, with 14 bases left in between. This CDR3 contains 14 residues. In germline, CDR1 is SGHTA, CDR2 FQGNSA. In nucleotides, the CDR3 is TGTGCCAGCTGGGAGACAATCGGCACCGGGGAGCTGTTTTTT. This encodes CASWETIGTGELFF.

This clonotype was seen ten or more times. The chain has TRBV6-5 and TRBJ2-5; the D gene is possibly TRBD2 (5 bases). The V end was cut by 2 bases, the J end by 1 base, with 5 bases between. CDR1 MNHEY and CDR2 SVGAGI come from the germline V gene. The CDR3 is 13 amino acids. CDR3 region: CASSYSGQETQYF. CDR3 DNA sequence: TGTGCCAGCAGTTACAGCGGCCAAGAGACCCAGTACTTC.

This rearrangement joins TRBV5-1 to TRBJ1-1, with a tentative D call TRBD1 (6 bases). V lost 4 bases, J lost 4 bases, and 26 bases lay in between. Germline V gene lookup returns CDR1 SGHRS and CDR2 YFSETQ. The CDR3 extends over 18 amino acids. The CDR3 bases are TGCGCCAGCAGCCTGATGGGTGTGGGACACGGGGTTGGCACTGAAGCTTTCTTT. This gives the protein CASSLMGVGHGVGTEAFF.

This clonotype came up many times. The chain has TRBV29-1 and TRBJ1-5; possibly TRBD1 for D (6 bases). V was clipped by 6 bases and J by 6 bases, with 15 bases between them. There are 13 residues in the CDR3. Per the germline V gene, CDR1 is SQVTM and CDR2 is ANQGSEA. CDR3 DNA: TGCAGCGTATCGGACAGTTTAAGTCAGCCCCAGCATTTT. This encodes CSVSDSLSQPQHF.

This clonotype was found many times. V gene TRBV7-2 combines with J gene TRBJ1-3; D ambiguous. This CDR3 comprises 14 residues. The germline V and J ends were trimmed by 6 bases and 0 bases, with 9 bases remaining between them. The germline CDR1 and CDR2 sequences are SGHTA and FQGNSA. The CDR3 DNA reads as TGTGCCAGCAGACGACGGGCCTCTGGAAACACCATATATTTT. This codes for CASRRRASGNTIYF.

V is TRBV5-1 and J is TRBJ1-3; D remains ambiguous. Germline values: CDR1 SGHRS, CDR2 YFSETQ. The CDR3 sequence is 14 residues long. V lost 4 bases, J lost 0 bases, and 8 bases lay in between. In DNA, the CDR3 is TGCGCCAGCAGCGCTGAAAGCTCTGGAAACACCATATATTTT. Translation: CASSAESSGNTIYF.

The gene calls are TRBV5-4 and TRBJ1-1, with D perhaps matching TRBD1 (5 bases). The V end was cut by 4 bases, the J end by 4 bases, with 14 bases between. The CDR3 loop spans 14 amino acids. Germline CDR1 is SGHNT and CDR2 is YYREEE (reference sequence). The CDR3 loop reads CASSNAGHGTEAFF. The CDR3 nucleotides read TGTGCCAGCAGCAACGCGGGGCACGGCACTGAAGCTTTCTTT. Full variable domain (outside the CDR3, taken from reference TRBV5-4 and TRBJ1-1): ETGVTQSPTHLIKTRGQQVTLRCSSQSGHNTVSWYQQALGQGPQFIFQYYREEENGRGNFPPRFSGLQFPNYSSELNVNALELDDSALYLCASSNAGHGTEAFFGQGTRLTVV.

The V call is TRBV7-9, the J call TRBJ1-6; TRBD1 agrees at 8 bases. The CDR3 contains 14 residues. Looked up from germline, CDR1 is SEHNR and CDR2 is FQNEAQ (reference sequence). V shed 3 bases, J shed 9 bases, and the junction held 4 bases outside the gene matches. CDR3 loop: CASSFGGQGSPLHF. CDR3 bases: TGTGCCAGCAGCTTCGGCGGACAGGGTTCACCCCTCCACTTT.

This chain links TRBV25-1 with TRBJ1-4; a weak D match, TRBD1 (5 bases). The CDR3 contains 16 residues. Germline lookup yields CDR1 MGHDK and CDR2 SYGVNS. Trimming left V 4 bases short and J 5 bases short, with 17 bases between. CDR3 loop: CASSANPGPDNEKLFF. The CDR3, as DNA: TGTGCCAGCAGTGCTAACCCGGGACCGGACAATGAAAAACTGTTTTTT.

This clonotype was seen ten or more times. The chain links TRBV13 to TRBJ1-5; no clear D gene. Germline CDR1 PRHDT, CDR2 FYEKMQ (reference sequence). There are 13 residues in the CDR3. V was shortened by 2 bases and J by 7 bases, with 9 bases between the two germline ends. CDR3 loop: CASSLKGQQPQHF. The CDR3 DNA reads as TGTGCCAGCAGCTTAAAGGGTCAACAGCCCCAGCATTTT.

The V and J genes are TRBV7-2 and TRBJ1-1; D is unresolved. Trimming left V 2 bases short and J 3 bases short, with 13 bases between. The CDR3 loop spans 15 amino acids. The germline gives CDR1 SGHTA, CDR2 FQGNSA. CDR3 bases: TGTGCCAGCAGCTTAAACCCTGGACGGTACACTGAAGCTTTCTTT. Amino acid sequence: CASSLNPGRYTEAFF.